Below are 5 T cell receptor beta chains sequenced from a single sample in a study of blood T cell repertoires in COVID-19. TCRdb's table, derived via immunoSEQ multiplex PCR, lists solely in-frame clones and lacks some. Here the sample spans about 100,000 clones, roughly 86% being singletons. Sequencing was done on a sample of peripheral blood. The receptor set was obtained from a woman in her sixties or seventies with acute or convalescent COVID-19.

The chain combines TRBV27 with TRBJ2-7; weak D call: TRBD1 (6 bases). The germline CDR1 and CDR2 sequences are MNHEY and SMNVEV (reference sequence). CDR3 length: 15 amino acids. The germline V and J ends were trimmed by 3 bases and 3 bases, with 15 bases remaining between them. CDR3 amino acids: CASSFSRSGDYEQYF. CDR3 DNA sequence: TGTGCCAGCAGTTTCTCCCGCTCAGGGGACTACGAGCAGTACTTC.

The rearrangement uses TRBV5-8 and TRBJ1-1; D gene uncertain. Germline assignment: CDR1 SGHTS and CDR2 YDEGEE. Trimming shortened V by 0 bases and J by 6 bases, and 3 bases separated the two germline ends. The CDR3 has 11 residues. The CDR3 loop is CASSLVAEAFF. In DNA form, the CDR3 reads TGTGCCAGCAGCTTGGTAGCTGAAGCTTTCTTT.

This chain joins TRBV5-1 and TRBJ2-3, with 8 bases lining up with TRBD2. Germline trimming cut 2 bases from V and 3 bases from J; bases unmatched to any gene: 5. Germline V gives CDR1 SGHRS, CDR2 YFSETQ. The CDR3 extends over 15 amino acids. The CDR3 DNA is TGCGCCAGCAGCTTCGATCTAGCGGGTACAGATACGCAGTATTTT. This codes for CASSFDLAGTDTQYF.

This chain links TRBV5-1 with TRBJ2-5; 9 bases match TRBD2. The germline CDR1 and CDR2 sequences are SGHRS and YFSETQ. The CDR3 totals 16 residues. V lost 3 bases, J lost 5 bases, and 11 bases stayed unmatched. CDR3 amino acids: CASSWGPAGGGETQYF. CDR3 sequence (DNA): TGCGCCAGCAGCTGGGGCCCAGCGGGAGGTGGGGAGACCCAGTACTTC.

The rearrangement links TRBV29-1 to TRBJ2-3; perhaps TRBD1 as D (5 bases). The CDR3 runs 14 residues. In germline, CDR1 is SQVTM, CDR2 ANQGSEA. The V end lost 7 bases, the J end lost 1 base, and 15 bases lay between the germline ends. This chain's CDR3 is CSASQAAGTDTQYF. The CDR3 DNA sequence: TGCAGCGCATCACAGGCCGCCGGCACAGATACGCAGTATTTT.